What follows is one T cell receptor (beta chain) and its context. The specificity of this receptor is unknown. Within one base of it there is no much larger clone, and no base qualities were kept. The immunoSEQ Assay, a bias-controlled multiplex PCR, was used to amplify TCRbeta CDR3 regions from genomic DNA. The source study handled its data this way. Nucleated cell counts per sample were estimated from amplification of reference gene primers within the assay. To quantify the absolute abundance of each unique TCRbeta CDR3 rearrangement, sequence reads were collapsed and filtered. For each sample, productive Simpson clonality was calculated by taking the square root of Simpson's diversity index across productive rearrangements. This immuneACCESS table, as held by TCRdb, lists in-frame sequences with V and J called but not all clones. Of the missing ones, under half trace to an unresolved V gene in checked studies; the others have no known cause. V and J calls and clone size follow that table, whereas D and trimming were derived from the DNA. For this sample there are about 290,000 clones; 85% appear just once. Together, the top ten hold around 3.7% of the sample.

Collaborating institutions collected whole blood in K2EDTA tubes following their own protocols. For TCRbeta analysis, collaborators shipped samples in one of three forms: frozen whole blood, isolated PBMCs, or DNA extracted from either of those sample types. The data were taken from a study of blood T cell repertoires in COVID-19 (dated by TCRdb to about 2020). About the study as a whole: Collaborator samples came from the United States, Italy and Spain and covered acute and convalescent phases of COVID-19. Samples were obtained from the ongoing ImmuneRACE study (first 160 participants) and from about 1,300 subjects provided by 6 global collaborators. The material from the prospective study consisted of cDNA or gDNA derived from T cells, B-cell-depleted T cells, or PBMCs. The dataset comprised deeply sampled blood TCRbeta repertoires from subjects exposed to, actively infected with, or recovered from COVID-19. Where HLA class I and class II types were available, the types were taken from metadata supplied by the sample provider, not from assay-based typing. The repertoires were released in a freely available public database intended as a resource for research on the immune response to SARS-CoV-2. A de-identified subject ID, COVID-19 status, age in years and sex were almost always included in the sample metadata. Overall results and qualifications from the work: How much clinical and demographic metadata was included differed by source and by participant, and the metadata was provided uncurated.

Inclusive of the bounding cysteine and phenylalanine, the CDR3 is 13 residues long. Left in the record is the CDR3 DNA by itself, 39 bases read in frame from the first base. V is shortened by 4 bases, J by 4 bases, and the region joining them spans 10 bases. The germline V gene encodes CDR1 SGHTA and CDR2 FQGTGA. In this chain, TRBV7-3 is recombined with TRBJ1-2; the D gene is unclear. Sequences were obtained from peripheral blood. The origin of this receptor is a woman aged 45-59 years with active or convalescent COVID-19. The CDR3 region has the sequence CASSSTAGYGYTF. The DNA sequence follows: TGTGCCAGCAGCTCTACAGCTGGCTATGGCTACACCTTC. With all but the CDR3 taken from the reference TRBV7-3 and TRBJ1-2 genes, the full variable domain is: GAGVSQTPSNKVTEKGKYVELRCDPISGHTALYWYRQSLGQGPEFLIYFQGTGAADDSGLPNDRFFAVRPEGSVSTLKIQRTERGDSAVYLCASSSTAGYGYTFGSGTRLTVV.